This T cell receptor beta chain came from a study of shared clonotypes between healthy human individuals. The wider study: Every donor yielded three CD4 naive, three CD4 memory, two CD8 naive and one CD8 memory plate.

Germline values: CDR1 MNHEY, CDR2 SVGAGI. The CDR3 length is 15 residues. The ends lost 0 bases at V and 6 bases at J; junction bases unmatched: 3. Measured with immunoSEQ multiplex PCR; TCRdb has only the in-frame clones, and not every one. The sample contains about 2 million clones, roughly 94% of which appear only once. Sequenced material: naive CD4+ T cells sorted from blood. Subset defined: CD45RA+ positively selected. The chain joins TRBV6-5 to TRBJ1-4; TRBD1 matches at 8 bases. The source is a man younger than 35 in good health. In DNA, the CDR3 is TGTGCCAGCAGTTACTCCAGGGGGCTCTATGAAAAACTGTTTTTT. It specifies CASSYSRGLYEKLFF.